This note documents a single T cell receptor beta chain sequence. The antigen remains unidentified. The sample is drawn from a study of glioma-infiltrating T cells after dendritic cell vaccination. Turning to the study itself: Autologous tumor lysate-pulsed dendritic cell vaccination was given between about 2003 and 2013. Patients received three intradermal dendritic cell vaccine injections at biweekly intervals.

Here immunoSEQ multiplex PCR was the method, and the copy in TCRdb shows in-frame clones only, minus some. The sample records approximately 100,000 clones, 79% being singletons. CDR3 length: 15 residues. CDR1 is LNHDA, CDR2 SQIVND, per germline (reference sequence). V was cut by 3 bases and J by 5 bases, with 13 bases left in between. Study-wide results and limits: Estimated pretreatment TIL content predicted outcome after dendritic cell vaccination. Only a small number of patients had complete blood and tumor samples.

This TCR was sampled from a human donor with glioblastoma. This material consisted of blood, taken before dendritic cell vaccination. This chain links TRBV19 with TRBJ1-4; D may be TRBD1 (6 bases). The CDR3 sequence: CASSIETGRNEKLFF. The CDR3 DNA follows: TGTGCCAGTAGTATTGAGACAGGACGGAATGAAAAACTGTTTTTT.